The 13 T cell receptor beta chains reported below all come from one sample, sequenced in a study of Ad26.COV2.S vaccination and SARS-CoV-2 variants. Treatment given: 19 received Ad26.COV2.S at low or high dose, single or two shots; about five received placebo; per-sample allocation not given. Specimen acquisition occurred on day 63 following the initial vaccine or placebo injection. Here immunoSEQ multiplex PCR was the method, and the copy in TCRdb shows in-frame clones only, minus some. The table shows fewer than 400,000 clones, with more than 70% occurring only once. The sequenced sample was peripheral blood, obtained in a trial of Ad26.COV2.S vaccine versus placebo. These receptors all stem from a person aged 18-65 years who received the Ad26.COV2.S COVID-19 vaccine or a placebo.

The gene calls are TRBV4-1 and TRBJ2-7; D not resolved. The germline V and J ends were trimmed by 0 bases and 6 bases, with 6 bases remaining between them. Germline V gene data show CDR1 as MGHRA and CDR2 as YSYEKL. The CDR3 consists of 12 residues. Here the CDR3 reads CASSQEGSEQYF. CDR3 nucleotides: TGCGCCAGCAGCCAAGAGGGGTCCGAGCAGTACTTC.

V usage is TRBV10-1 and J usage is TRBJ2-7; 9 nucleotides match TRBD1. The CDR3 sequence is 14 residues long. Germline assignment: CDR1 WNHNN and CDR2 SYGVQD (reference sequence). The ends lost 6 bases at V and 1 base at J; junction bases unmatched: 4. CDR3 DNA: TGCGCCAGCAGCCCCGGGACAGGGTCCTACGAGCAGTACTTC. It is translated as CASSPGTGSYEQYF.

The CDR3 coding sequence is TGTGCCAGCAGCTTTCCGACAGGCTGGGGGGTTAATTCACCCCTCCACTTT. Translation gives CASSFPTGWGVNSPLHF. The genes are TRBV5-6 and TRBJ1-6; D might be TRBD1 (6 bases). The V gene lost 2 bases and the J gene lost 6 bases, with 18 bases spanning the gap. Germline CDR1 reads SGHDT; CDR2 reads YYEEEE. The CDR3 has 17 amino acids.

The chain links TRBV6-5 to TRBJ2-5, with no clear D. This CDR3 comprises 14 residues. Trimming left V 0 bases short and J 3 bases short, with 8 bases between. Germline V CDR1 and CDR2: MNHEY, SVGAGI. The CDR3 nucleotides read TGTGCCAGCAGTTACTCATTCCGGAAAGAGACCCAGTACTTC. This translates into CASSYSFRKETQYF.

This clone has just one count. The rearrangement uses TRBV27 and TRBJ1-1; D may be TRBD1 (5 bases). Trimming removed 6 bases from V and 0 bases from J, with 14 bases in between. CDR1 is MNHEY and CDR2 is SMNVEV in the germline V gene (reference sequence). The CDR3 contains 15 residues. The CDR3 DNA reads as TGTGCCAGCAGCAACACAGGTTTTATGAACACTGAAGCTTTCTTT. Amino acid sequence: CASSNTGFMNTEAFF.

This clone was recorded only once. This chain links TRBV29-1 with TRBJ1-5; no firm D call. Germline V gene sequence: CDR1 SQVTM, CDR2 ANQGSEA. The CDR3 runs to 13 residues. Trimming pared 4 bases from V and 0 bases from J, leaving 7 bases between. CDR3: CSVVGDSNQPQHF. The DNA for the CDR3 is TGCAGCGTTGTTGGGGATAGCAATCAGCCCCAGCATTTT.

In nucleotides, the CDR3 is TGTGCCAGCAGCCAAGGGCGCCTGTCGGATTGGGGGCGGACTAATGAAAAACTGTTTTTT. This gives the protein CASSQGRLSDWGRTNEKLFF. The chain uses TRBV3-1 (or the pseudogene TRBV3-2) and TRBJ1-4; tentatively, D is TRBD1 (6 bases). Looked up from germline, CDR1 is LGHDT and CDR2 is YNNKEL (reference sequence). V was shortened by 1 base and J by 2 bases, with 23 bases between the two germline ends. This CDR3 has 20 residues.

This chain uses TRBV3-1 (or the pseudogene TRBV3-2) with TRBJ2-3; TRBD2 agrees at 8 bases. The germline CDR1 and CDR2 sequences are LGHDT and YNNKEL (reference sequence). Trimming took 6 bases from V and 0 from J; bases not matched to a gene: 5. The CDR3 contains 15 residues. CDR3 protein: CASRQRGRSTDTQYF. CDR3 nucleotide sequence: TGTGCCAGCAGACAGCGGGGGCGTAGCACAGATACGCAGTATTTT.

This sequence joins TRBV4-2 and TRBJ1-6; D perhaps matches TRBD1 (5 bases). V lost 0 bases to trimming and J lost 0 bases, with 9 bases between them. Germline CDR1 reads LGHNA; CDR2 reads YNFKEQ. The CDR3 has 17 residues. The CDR3 region is CASSQDRGSSYNSPLHF. DNA of the CDR3: TGTGCCAGCAGCCAAGATAGGGGTAGCTCCTATAATTCACCCCTCCACTTT.

This chain uses TRBV6-2 or TRBV6-3 with TRBJ1-6; D possibly corresponds to TRBD1 (6 bases). The CDR3 has 13 amino acids. V was cut by 2 bases and J by 15 bases, with 14 bases left in between. From germline, CDR1 is MNHEY and CDR2 SVGEGT. CDR3 DNA: TGTGCCAGCAGTTACAACAGGGAGGATCGCCTCCACTTT. This encodes CASSYNREDRLHF.

The chain couples TRBV6-2 or TRBV6-3 to TRBJ1-4; D is perhaps TRBD1 (6 bases). Germline values: CDR1 MNHEY, CDR2 SVGEGT. Trimming removed 5 bases from V and 1 base from J, with 11 bases in between. The CDR3 has 15 residues. CDR3 loop: CASSIKQGTNEKLFF. The CDR3, as DNA: TGTGCCAGCAGTATAAAACAGGGAACTAATGAAAAACTGTTTTTT.

The chain uses TRBV30 and TRBJ1-1; TRBD1 matches 9 bases. The CDR3 is 13 residues long. V shed 2 bases, J shed 3 bases, and the junction held 1 base outside the gene matches. Per the germline V gene, CDR1 is GTSNPN and CDR2 is SVGIG (reference sequence). The CDR3 nucleotides are TGTGCCTGGAGTAGGGACAGGGACACTGAAGCTTTCTTT. Its translation: CAWSRDRDTEAFF.

This rearrangement joins TRBV18 to TRBJ1-6; no clear D. The CDR3 has 13 amino acids. Germline CDR1 KGHSH, CDR2 LQKENI. Trimming took off 2 bases at V and 8 bases at J, with 7 bases between the two ends. As DNA, the CDR3 is TGTGCCAGCTCACCAGATGGGTATTCACCCCTCCACTTT. Protein: CASSPDGYSPLHF.